The 28 T cell receptor beta chains below were found in one sample sequenced in a study of blood T cells in healthy people across ages. The use of a sample-barcoded 5' primer and a J-beta primer mix characterized a second PCR of roughly 6 to 11 cycles. MiXCR, run by TCRdb on the 5' RACE reads, gives a single entry per CDR3 protein. The sample records 1,500,000 or so distinct CDR3 sequences, approximately 60% being singletons. Material: blood. Receptors were obtained from a man aged 18 to 30 in good health.

V gene TRBV6-2 or TRBV6-3 combines with J gene TRBJ2-1, with D possibly being TRBD2 (5 bases). The germline V gene encodes CDR1 MNHEY and CDR2 SVGEGT. Between the trimmed V and J ends, which lost 8 bases and 5 bases, there was a span of 10 bases. The CDR3 has 12 amino acids. The chain's CDR3 is CASGLPDNEQFF. CDR3 bases: TGTGCCAGCGGACTGCCTGACAATGAGCAGTTCTTC.

This chain uses TRBV20-1 with TRBJ1-1; weak D call: TRBD1 (5 bases). The ends were cut back, 1 base at V and 4 bases at J, with 13 bases in the middle. The CDR3 loop spans 14 amino acids. Germline lookup yields CDR1 DFQATT and CDR2 SNEGSKA (reference sequence). The CDR3 loop is CSARVTAGGTEAFF. The CDR3 DNA reads as TGCAGTGCTAGAGTGACCGCTGGGGGCACTGAAGCTTTCTTT.

The genes are TRBV29-1 and TRBJ2-7; TRBD2 agrees at 15 bases. Germline trimming cut 2 bases from V and 2 bases from J; bases unmatched to any gene: 4. Germline V gene data show CDR1 as SQVTM and CDR2 as ANQGSEA. The CDR3 is 16 residues long. CDR3 bases: TGCAGCGTTGAACAATGGACTAGCGGGGGGGCCTACGAGCAGTACTTC. The encoded protein is CSVEQWTSGGAYEQYF.

In this sample, this clonotype turned up a few times. The chain couples TRBV29-1 to TRBJ2-7, with unresolved D. With 1 base removed from V and 2 bases from J, the gap between germline ends came to 9 bases. Germline loops: CDR1 SQVTM, CDR2 ANQGSEA. The CDR3 has 13 residues. In DNA, the CDR3 is TGCAGCGTTGAAGGGAACAGTGCCTACGAGCAGTACTTC. It translates to CSVEGNSAYEQYF.

This sequence joins TRBV28 and TRBJ2-3, with D possibly TRBD1 on 6 matching bases. The CDR3 extends over 15 amino acids. CDR1 and CDR2 (germline): MDHEN, SYDVKM. V was shortened by 4 bases and J by 9 bases, with 20 bases between the two germline ends. The CDR3 reads CASSSHTQGMGTQYF. Written as DNA, the CDR3 is TGTGCCAGCAGTTCGCATACCCAGGGGATGGGCACGCAGTATTTT.

CDR3 in DNA: TGCAGTGCTAGAGGCGGCGACCTACGCTACAATGAGCAGTTCTTC. This encodes CSARGGDLRYNEQFF. The chain couples TRBV20-1 to TRBJ2-1; D unresolved. Germline CDR1 reads DFQATT; CDR2 reads SNEGSKA (reference sequence). The CDR3 runs 15 residues. Trimming removed 1 base from V and 3 bases from J, with 13 bases in between.

This clonotype was found once. Germline and junction disagree at one end, which may indicate a read error. The CDR3 is CASSRAGEDYGCTF. As DNA, the CDR3 is TGTGCCAGCAGCCGGGCAGGAGAGGACTATGGCTGCACCTTC. The rearrangement uses TRBV3-1 and TRBJ1-2; D is unclear. CDR1 and CDR2 (germline): LGHDT, YNNKEL (reference sequence). The CDR3 covers 14 residues.

This chain connects TRBV4-1 to TRBJ2-2, with TRBD2 identical over 13 bases. Germline loops: CDR1 MGHRA, CDR2 YSYEKL. The J segment lost 7 bases and the V segment lost 3 bases, leaving 2 bases of the junction unmatched. The CDR3 totals 15 residues. This CDR3 is CASSHWTSGGGELFF. The CDR3 DNA reads TGCGCCAGCAGCCACTGGACTAGCGGGGGCGGGGAGCTGTTTTTT.

CDR3 DNA sequence: TGTGCCAGCAGTTCCGACACCCAAGAGACCCAGTACTTC. Encoded protein: CASSSDTQETQYF. The V and J genes are TRBV27 and TRBJ2-5; D unclear. Germline V CDR1 and CDR2: MNHEY, SMNVEV (reference sequence). V was clipped by 4 bases and J by 1 base, with 7 bases between them. The CDR3 has 13 residues.

CDR3 sequence reads: CSGSRGGGTGELFF. The CDR3 DNA is TGCAGCGGCAGCAGAGGGGGGGGCACCGGGGAGCTGTTTTTT. V usage is TRBV29-1 and J usage is TRBJ2-2, with D perhaps matching TRBD2 (7 bases). The CDR3 has 14 residues. Germline CDR1 is SQVTM and CDR2 is ANQGSEA. V lost 7 bases and J 4 bases, leaving 16 bases between the germline ends.

The CDR3 DNA reads TGCGCCAGCAGCCAGGATCTATTGGGTCTACGCGGCTACACCTTC. Translating it yields CASSQDLLGLRGYTF. The chain uses TRBV4-3 and TRBJ1-2; D remains ambiguous. Germline-derived CDR1 and CDR2 are LGHNA and YSLEER. Trimming left V 3 bases short and J 8 bases short, with 19 bases between. This CDR3 is built from 15 residues.

The chain couples TRBV5-1 to TRBJ2-4, with D possibly being TRBD2 (5 bases). Germline-derived CDR1 and CDR2 are SGHRS and YFSETQ. Between the trimmed V and J ends, which lost 0 bases and 6 bases, there was a span of 10 bases. The CDR3 is 14 residues long. For the CDR3, the DNA is TGCGCCAGCAGCTTGGAAACGGCGGGAAACATTCAGTACTTC. Protein sequence: CASSLETAGNIQYF.

The rearrangement links TRBV27 to TRBJ2-7; a weak D match, TRBD1 (6 bases). The CDR3 extends over 15 amino acids. V lost 0 bases and J 1 base, leaving 10 bases between the germline ends. Looked up from germline, CDR1 is MNHEY and CDR2 is SMNVEV (reference sequence). CDR3 bases: TGTGCCAGCAGTTTATCCAGCAGGGGATCCTACGAGCAGTACTTC. As protein: CASSLSSRGSYEQYF.

This clonotype was seen a single time. As DNA, the CDR3 is TGTGCCAGCAGCCGAGCGCGAAGCGGGGGGGCTTCGAATACGCAGTATTTT. Protein product: CASSRARSGGASNTQYF. V and J are TRBV6-2 or TRBV6-3 and TRBJ2-3; 10 bases line up with TRBD2. Per germline, CDR1 MNHEY and CDR2 SVGEGT. V gave up 6 bases and J gave up 7 bases; unmatched junction bases: 16. The CDR3 spans 17 residues.

This clonotype was seen a few times. V gene TRBV29-1 combines with J gene TRBJ2-7; the D is unclear. Germline V gives CDR1 SQVTM, CDR2 ANQGSEA. Trimming removed 4 bases at V and 2 bases at J, with 9 bases between. The CDR3 is 12 amino acids. Written as DNA, the CDR3 is TGCAGCGTTGGTCCAGAAGCCTACGAGCAGTACTTC. The encoded protein is CSVGPEAYEQYF.

The V and J genes are TRBV7-2 and TRBJ2-5; a possible D gene is TRBD2 (6 bases). There are 14 residues in the CDR3. Trimming pared 5 bases from V and 3 bases from J, leaving 13 bases between. The germline CDR1 and CDR2 sequences are SGHTA and FQGNSA. CDR3 nucleotides: TGTGCCAGCAGCCCAAGCGGACTAAAAGAGACCCAGTACTTC. Encoded protein: CASSPSGLKETQYF. Full variable domain (rest looked up from reference TRBV7-2 and TRBJ2-5): GAGVSQSPSNKVTEKGKDVELRCDPISGHTALYWYRQSLGQGLEFLIYFQGNSAPDKSGLPSDRFSAERTGGSVSTLTIQRTQQEDSAVYLCASSPSGLKETQYFGPGTRLLVL.

The chain joins TRBV6-5 to TRBJ1-1; D may be TRBD1 (6 bases). CDR1 is MNHEY and CDR2 is SVGAGI in the germline V gene. CDR3 length: 13 amino acids. V lost 8 bases and J 1 base, leaving 11 bases between the germline ends. The CDR3 protein is CASGSTGNTEAFF. DNA for the CDR3: TGTGCCAGCGGATCGACAGGGAACACTGAAGCTTTCTTT.

J is TRBJ2-1 and V is TRBV27; 9 bases map to TRBD1. CDR1 MNHEY and CDR2 SMNVEV come from the germline V gene (reference sequence). The CDR3 spans 15 residues. V was clipped by 7 bases and J by 6 bases; unmatched bases: 10. The CDR3 DNA reads as TGTGCCAGCACCAAAATGGACAGGGGTGGCAATGAGCAGTTCTTC. Amino acid sequence: CASTKMDRGGNEQFF.

The chain employs TRBV6-2 or TRBV6-3 and TRBJ1-2; the match to TRBD1 covers 11 bases. The V gene end was trimmed by 5 bases and the J gene end by 4 bases; junction bases not matched to a gene: 6. The germline gives CDR1 MNHEY, CDR2 SVGEGT. The CDR3 length is 15 residues. CDR3 DNA sequence: TGTGCCAGCAGTCGGACAGGGGGCTACGGCTATGGCTACACCTTC. The encoded protein is CASSRTGGYGYGYTF.

The chain links TRBV5-1 to TRBJ1-2; the D gene is possibly TRBD1 (5 bases). CDR3 length equals 14 residues. CDR1 SGHRS and CDR2 YFSETQ come from the germline V gene. The V end was cut by 4 bases, the J end by 6 bases, with 16 bases between. This CDR3 is CASSGQGFVDGYTF. DNA for the CDR3: TGCGCCAGCAGCGGGCAGGGCTTCGTTGATGGCTACACCTTC.

The chain recombines TRBV7-9 with TRBJ2-1; TRBD2 aligns across 9 bases. The CDR3 is made up of 14 amino acids. J was trimmed by 4 bases and V by 3 bases; bases with no gene match: 1. CDR1 and CDR2 (germline): SEHNR, FQNEAQ (reference sequence). Here the CDR3 DNA reads TGTGCCAGCAGCTTGCGGGAGGGTTACAATGAGCAGTTCTTC. Protein product: CASSLREGYNEQFF. The complete variable domain, with remaining parts taken from reference TRBV7-9 and TRBJ2-1, reads DTGVSQNPRHKITKRGQNVTFRCDPISEHNRLYWYRQTLGQGPEFLTYFQNEAQLEKSRLLSDRFSAERPKGSFSTLEIQRTEQGDSAMYLCASSLREGYNEQFFGPGTRLTVL.

This chain connects TRBV4-3 to TRBJ2-2, with D tentatively TRBD1 (6 bases). V was clipped by 1 base and J by 4 bases, with 10 bases between them. CDR1 is LGHNA and CDR2 is YSLEER in the germline V gene. This CDR3 is built from 15 residues. Here the CDR3 DNA reads TGCGCCAGCAGCCAAGTAGGGACATTCACCGGGGAGCTGTTTTTT. Residues: CASSQVGTFTGELFF.

The gene calls are TRBV10-3 and TRBJ1-4, with D possibly matching TRBD1 (5 bases). V lost 1 base, J lost 8 bases, and 14 bases lay in between. This CDR3 is 15 amino acids long. Germline V gene lookup returns CDR1 ENHRY and CDR2 SYGVKD. The CDR3 is CAISELGQGSEKLFF. The CDR3 region has the DNA TGTGCCATCAGTGAGTTGGGTCAGGGAAGCGAAAAACTGTTTTTT.

The CDR3 sequence is CATSDSAGTKSPNYGYTF. The CDR3, as DNA: TGTGCCACCAGTGATTCAGCCGGGACGAAGTCCCCTAACTATGGCTACACCTTC. The chain combines TRBV24-1 with TRBJ1-2, with D perhaps matching TRBD1 (5 bases). CDR1 is KGHDR and CDR2 is SFDVKD in the germline V gene. V lost 2 bases to trimming and J lost 0 bases, with 18 bases between them. The CDR3 runs to 18 residues.

V usage is TRBV2 and J usage is TRBJ2-7; a weak D match, TRBD1 (5 bases). The CDR3 is 14 residues long. V lost 2 bases to trimming and J lost 4 bases, with 12 bases between them. Per the germline V gene, CDR1 is SNHLY and CDR2 is FYNNEI. The CDR3 DNA sequence: TGTGCCAGCAGTGAAACCAGGGTTGGATACGAGCAGTACTTC. It translates to CASSETRVGYEQYF.

The rearrangement joins TRBV6-2 or TRBV6-3 to TRBJ1-5; D not resolved. V lost 5 bases, J lost 4 bases, and 15 bases lay in between. Germline V gene lookup returns CDR1 MNHEY and CDR2 SVGEGT. This CDR3 contains 15 residues. For the CDR3, the DNA is TGTGCCAGCAGTCTGGGCCGACTGAGAAATCAGCCCCAGCATTTT. Its protein product is CASSLGRLRNQPQHF.

The gene calls are TRBV4-1 and TRBJ2-7; 8 nucleotides align to TRBD1. The CDR3 loop spans 14 amino acids. Germline V gives CDR1 MGHRA, CDR2 YSYEKL. J lost 6 bases, V lost 2 bases, and 6 bases had no gene match. For the CDR3, the DNA is TGCGCCAGCAGCCAACATTCGACAGGGGTCGAGCAGTACTTC. It specifies CASSQHSTGVEQYF.

V and J are TRBV3-1 and TRBJ2-5; perhaps TRBD1 as D (6 bases). The CDR3 is 14 amino acids. With 0 bases removed from V and 3 bases from J, the gap between germline ends came to 8 bases. Per germline, CDR1 LGHDT and CDR2 YNNKEL (reference sequence). The CDR3 coding sequence is TGTGCCAGCAGCCAAGAATGGGACAAAGAGACCCAGTACTTC. This codes for CASSQEWDKETQYF.